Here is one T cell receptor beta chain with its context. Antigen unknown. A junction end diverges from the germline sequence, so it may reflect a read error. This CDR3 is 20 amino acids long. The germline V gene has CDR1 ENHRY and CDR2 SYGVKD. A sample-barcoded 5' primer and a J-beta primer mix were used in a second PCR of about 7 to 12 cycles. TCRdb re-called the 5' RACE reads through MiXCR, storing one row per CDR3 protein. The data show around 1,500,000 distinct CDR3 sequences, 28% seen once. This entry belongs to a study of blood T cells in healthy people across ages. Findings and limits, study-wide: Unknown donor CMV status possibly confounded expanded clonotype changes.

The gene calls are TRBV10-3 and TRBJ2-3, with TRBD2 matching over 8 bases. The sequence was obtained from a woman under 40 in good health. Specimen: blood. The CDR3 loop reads CAIRPVGTGGPVRRSDMQYF. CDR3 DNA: TGTGCCATCAGGCCTGTCGGGACGGGAGGGCCAGTCCGCCGCTCAGATATGCAGTATTTT.